This note documents a single TCR beta chain sequence. The specificity of this receptor is unknown. Mismatch with germline at one junction end may stem from a read error. The immunoSEQ Assay, a bias-controlled multiplex PCR, was used to amplify TCRbeta CDR3 regions from genomic DNA. Per the original workflow: The number of nucleated cells in each sample was estimated by amplification of reference gene primers within the assay. To quantify the absolute abundance of each unique TCRbeta CDR3 rearrangement, sequence reads were collapsed and filtered. Productive Simpson clonality was computed per sample as the square root of Simpson's diversity index over productive rearrangements. The table comes from immuneACCESS by way of TCRdb, which keeps in-frame sequences with V and J called. Part of the clones is missing from these tables; in studies checked, under half for an unresolved V gene and the rest for unknown reasons. Clonal size and the V and J genes are those of that table, whereas D and trimming came from the DNA. This sample gives over 90,000 clones in total; about 85% of them show up just once. The top ten hold around 2% of the sample.

For CDR1 and CDR2, the germline V gene (reference sequence) lists LNHNV and YYDKDF. The CDR3 runs 15 amino acids, cysteine and phenylalanine included. Solely the CDR3 DNA is kept, with 45 bases framed from the first base. Collaborating institutions collected whole blood in K2EDTA tubes following their own protocols. For TCRbeta analysis, collaborators shipped samples as frozen whole blood, isolated PBMCs, or DNA extracted from either of those sample types. This sample was included in a study of blood T cell repertoires in COVID-19 (dated by TCRdb to 2020 to 2021). A note on the overall study: Samples from collaborators originated in the United States, Italy and Spain and spanned both the acute and convalescent phases of COVID-19. The material from the prospective study consisted of cDNA or gDNA derived from T cells, B-cell-depleted T cells, or PBMCs. The repertoires were released in a freely available public database meant as a resource for research on the immune response to SARS-CoV-2. Nearly every sample came with metadata listing a de-identified subject ID, COVID-19 status, age in years and sex. Where HLA class I and class II types were available, the types were taken from metadata supplied by the sample provider, not from assay-based typing. Samples were obtained from the ongoing ImmuneRACE study (first 160 participants) and from over 1,000 subjects provided by 6 global collaborators. Subjects who had been exposed to COVID-19, were actively infected with it, or had recovered from it provided the deeply sampled blood TCRbeta repertoires that made up the dataset.

Overall study outcomes, separate from this receptor: How much clinical and demographic metadata was included differed by source and by participant, and the metadata was provided uncurated.

The sequence was obtained from a man aged 50 to 60 with active COVID-19. The material sequenced was peripheral blood. This receptor chain uses TRBV15 and TRBJ1-4; D gene: possibly TRBD1, on 6 matching bases. The CDR3 region has the sequence CATSRQDRTYEKLFF. Read as DNA, the sequence is TGTGCCACCAGCAGGCAGGACAGAACTTATGAAAAACTGTTTTTT.